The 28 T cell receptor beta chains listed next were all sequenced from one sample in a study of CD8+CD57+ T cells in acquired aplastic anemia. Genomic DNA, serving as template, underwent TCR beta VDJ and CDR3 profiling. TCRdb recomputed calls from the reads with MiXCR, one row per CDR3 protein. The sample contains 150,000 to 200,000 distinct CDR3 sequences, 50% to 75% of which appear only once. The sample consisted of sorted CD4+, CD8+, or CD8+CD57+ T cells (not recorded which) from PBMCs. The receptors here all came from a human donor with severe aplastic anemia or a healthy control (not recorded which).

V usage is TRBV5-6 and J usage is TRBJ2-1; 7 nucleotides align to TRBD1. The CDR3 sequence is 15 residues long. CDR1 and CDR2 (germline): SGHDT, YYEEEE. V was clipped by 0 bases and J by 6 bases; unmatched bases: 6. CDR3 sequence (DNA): TGTGCCAGCAGCTTGGGGACCCGACAGGGCAATGAGCAGTTCTTC. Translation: CASSLGTRQGNEQFF. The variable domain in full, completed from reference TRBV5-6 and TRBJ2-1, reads DAGVTQSPTHLIKTRGQQVTLRCSPKSGHDTVSWYQQALGQGPQFIFQYYEEEERQRGNFPDRFSGHQFPNYSSELNVNALLLGDSALYLCASSLGTRQGNEQFFGPGTRLTVL.

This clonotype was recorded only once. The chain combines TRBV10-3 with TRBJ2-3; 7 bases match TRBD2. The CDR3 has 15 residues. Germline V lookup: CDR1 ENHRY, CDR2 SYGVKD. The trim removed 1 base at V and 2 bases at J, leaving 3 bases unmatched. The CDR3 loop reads CAISEWAGDTDTQYF. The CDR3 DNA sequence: TGTGCCATCAGTGAGTGGGCGGGGGACACAGATACGCAGTATTTT.

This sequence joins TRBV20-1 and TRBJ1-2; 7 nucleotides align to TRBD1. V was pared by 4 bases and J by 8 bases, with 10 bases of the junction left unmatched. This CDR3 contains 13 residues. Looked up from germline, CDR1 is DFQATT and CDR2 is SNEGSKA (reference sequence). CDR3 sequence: CSAKPMTGRGYTF. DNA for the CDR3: TGCAGTGCTAAACCGATGACAGGGCGCGGCTACACCTTC.

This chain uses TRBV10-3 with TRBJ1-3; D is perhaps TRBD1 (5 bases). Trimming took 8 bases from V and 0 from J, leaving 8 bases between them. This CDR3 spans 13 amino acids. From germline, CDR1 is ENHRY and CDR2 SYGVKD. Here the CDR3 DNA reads TGTGCCATCGGGGCGGTCTCTGGAAACACCATATATTTT. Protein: CAIGAVSGNTIYF.

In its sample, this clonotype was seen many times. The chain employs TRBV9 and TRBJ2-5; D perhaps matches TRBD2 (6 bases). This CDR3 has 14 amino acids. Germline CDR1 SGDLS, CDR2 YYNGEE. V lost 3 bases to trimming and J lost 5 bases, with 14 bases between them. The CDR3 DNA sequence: TGTGCCAGCAGCGCAAGGGGACTTGCGGAGACCCAGTACTTC. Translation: CASSARGLAETQYF.

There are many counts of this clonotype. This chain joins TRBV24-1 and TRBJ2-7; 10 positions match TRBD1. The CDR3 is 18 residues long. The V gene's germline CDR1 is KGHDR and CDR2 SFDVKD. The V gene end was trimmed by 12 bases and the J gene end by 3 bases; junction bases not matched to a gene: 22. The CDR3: CAWLGRNTGTGDRYEQYF. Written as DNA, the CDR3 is TGTGCCTGGTTGGGCCGCAACACCGGGACAGGGGACCGCTACGAGCAGTACTTC.

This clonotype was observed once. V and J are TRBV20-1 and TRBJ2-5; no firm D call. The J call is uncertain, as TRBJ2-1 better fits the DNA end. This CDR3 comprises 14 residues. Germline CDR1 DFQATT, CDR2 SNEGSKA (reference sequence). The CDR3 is CSAPRRIPYNEQFF. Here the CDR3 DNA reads TGCAGTGCTCCGCGGCGAATCCCCTACAATGAGCAGTTCTTC.

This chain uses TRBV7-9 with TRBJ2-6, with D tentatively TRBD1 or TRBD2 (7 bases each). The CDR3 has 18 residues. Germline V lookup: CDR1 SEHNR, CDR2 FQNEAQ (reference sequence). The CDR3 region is CGTRGTAALGSGANVLTF. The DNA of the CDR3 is TGTGGTACGCGGGGGACAGCCGCTCTTGGCTCTGGGGCCAACGTCCTGACTTTC.

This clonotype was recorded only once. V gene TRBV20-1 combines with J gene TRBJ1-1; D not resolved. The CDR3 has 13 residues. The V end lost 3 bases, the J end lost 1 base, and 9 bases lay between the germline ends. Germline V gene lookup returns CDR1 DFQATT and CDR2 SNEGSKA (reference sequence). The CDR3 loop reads CSASAGKNTEAFF. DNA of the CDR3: TGCAGTGCTAGTGCCGGAAAGAACACTGAAGCTTTCTTT.

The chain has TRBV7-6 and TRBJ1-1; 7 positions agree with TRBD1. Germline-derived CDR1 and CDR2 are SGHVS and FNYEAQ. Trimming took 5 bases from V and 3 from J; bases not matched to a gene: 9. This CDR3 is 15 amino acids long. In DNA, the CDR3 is TGTGCCAGCAGCGTGGTAGGGGGCTCGTACACTGAAGCTTTCTTT. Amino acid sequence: CASSVVGGSYTEAFF.

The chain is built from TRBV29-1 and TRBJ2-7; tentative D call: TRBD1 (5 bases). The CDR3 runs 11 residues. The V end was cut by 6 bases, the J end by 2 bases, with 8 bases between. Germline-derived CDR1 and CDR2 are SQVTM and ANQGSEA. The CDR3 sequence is CSVGVTYEQYF. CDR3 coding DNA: TGCAGCGTAGGGGTTACCTACGAGCAGTACTTC.

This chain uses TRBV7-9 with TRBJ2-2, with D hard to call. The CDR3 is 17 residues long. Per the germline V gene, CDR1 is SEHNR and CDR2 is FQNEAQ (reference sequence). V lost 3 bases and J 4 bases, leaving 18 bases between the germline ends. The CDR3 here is CASSFTPFGLGTGELFF. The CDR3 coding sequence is TGTGCCAGCAGCTTTACCCCTTTCGGCTTGGGCACCGGGGAGCTGTTTTTT.

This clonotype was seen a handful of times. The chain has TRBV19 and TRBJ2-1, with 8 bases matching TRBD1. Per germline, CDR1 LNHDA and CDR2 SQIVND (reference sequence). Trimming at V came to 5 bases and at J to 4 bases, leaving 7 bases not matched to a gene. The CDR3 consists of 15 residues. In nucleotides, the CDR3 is TGTGCCAGTAGTCGTGGGACAGGTTTTTACAATGAGCAGTTCTTC. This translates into CASSRGTGFYNEQFF.

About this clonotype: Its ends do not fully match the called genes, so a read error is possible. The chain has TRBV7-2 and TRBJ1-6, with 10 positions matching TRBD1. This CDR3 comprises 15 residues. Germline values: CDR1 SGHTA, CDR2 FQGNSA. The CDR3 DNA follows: TGTGCCAGCAGCCTTCAAGGGACAGGGGATTCACCCCCCCACTTT. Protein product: CASSLQGTGDSPPHF.

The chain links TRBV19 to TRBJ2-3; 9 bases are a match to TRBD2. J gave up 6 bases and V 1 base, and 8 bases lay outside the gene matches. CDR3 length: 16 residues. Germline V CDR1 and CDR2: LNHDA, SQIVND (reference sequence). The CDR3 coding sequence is TGTGCCAGTAGTATAGGTATAGCGGGAGCAGCCGATACGCAGTATTTT. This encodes CASSIGIAGAADTQYF.

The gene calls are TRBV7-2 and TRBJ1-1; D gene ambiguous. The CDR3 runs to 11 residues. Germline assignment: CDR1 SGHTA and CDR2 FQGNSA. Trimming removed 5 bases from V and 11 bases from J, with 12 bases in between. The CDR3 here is CASSQMLGAFF. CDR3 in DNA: TGTGCCAGCAGCCAAATGTTGGGTGCTTTCTTT.

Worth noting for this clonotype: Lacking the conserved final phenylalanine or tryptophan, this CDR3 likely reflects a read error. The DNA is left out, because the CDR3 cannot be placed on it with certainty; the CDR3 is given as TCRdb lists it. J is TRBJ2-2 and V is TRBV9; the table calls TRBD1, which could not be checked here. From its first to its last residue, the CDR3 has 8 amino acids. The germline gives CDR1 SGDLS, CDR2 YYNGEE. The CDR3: CASSATEL.

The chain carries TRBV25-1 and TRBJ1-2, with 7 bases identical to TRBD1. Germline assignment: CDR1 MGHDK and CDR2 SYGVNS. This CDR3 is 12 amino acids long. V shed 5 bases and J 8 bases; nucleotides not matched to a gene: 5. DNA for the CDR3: TGTGCCAGCAGTCCGGACAGGAGGGGCTACACCTTC. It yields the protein CASSPDRRGYTF.

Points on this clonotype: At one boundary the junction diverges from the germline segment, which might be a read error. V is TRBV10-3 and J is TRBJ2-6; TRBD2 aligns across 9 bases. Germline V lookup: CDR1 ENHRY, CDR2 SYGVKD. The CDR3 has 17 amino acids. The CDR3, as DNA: TGTGCCATCAGTGGGGGCGGGGGGGCTACTGGGGCCAACGTCCTGGCTTTC. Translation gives CAISGGGGATGANVLAF.

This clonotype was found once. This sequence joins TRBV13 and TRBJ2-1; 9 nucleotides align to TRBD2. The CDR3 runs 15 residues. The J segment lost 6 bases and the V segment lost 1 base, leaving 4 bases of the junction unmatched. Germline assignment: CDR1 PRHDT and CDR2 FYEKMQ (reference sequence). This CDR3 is CASSLVAGGINEQFF. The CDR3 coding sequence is TGTGCCAGCAGCTTAGTGGCGGGAGGGATCAATGAGCAGTTCTTC.

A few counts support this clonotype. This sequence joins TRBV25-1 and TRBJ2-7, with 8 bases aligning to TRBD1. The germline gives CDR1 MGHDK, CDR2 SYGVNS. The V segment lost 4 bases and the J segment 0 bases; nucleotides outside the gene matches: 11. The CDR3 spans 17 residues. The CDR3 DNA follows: TGTGCCAGCAGTGTATCCCTGGGACAGGCGAGCTCCTACGAGCAGTACTTC. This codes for CASSVSLGQASSYEQYF.

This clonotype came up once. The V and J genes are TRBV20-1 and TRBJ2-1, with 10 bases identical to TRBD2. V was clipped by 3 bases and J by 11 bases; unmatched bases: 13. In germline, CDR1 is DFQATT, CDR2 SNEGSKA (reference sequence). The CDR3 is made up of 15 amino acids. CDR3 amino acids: CSASGLQVLAGQQFF. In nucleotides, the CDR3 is TGCAGTGCTAGTGGTTTGCAAGTACTAGCGGGGCAGCAGTTCTTC.

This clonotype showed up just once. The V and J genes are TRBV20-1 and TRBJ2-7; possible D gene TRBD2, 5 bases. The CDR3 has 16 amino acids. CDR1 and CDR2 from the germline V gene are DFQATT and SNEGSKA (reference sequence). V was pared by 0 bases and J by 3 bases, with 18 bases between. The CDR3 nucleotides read TGCAGTGCTAGAGATAGGTCCAGCGGAACCCTCTACGAGCAGTACTTC. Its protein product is CSARDRSSGTLYEQYF.

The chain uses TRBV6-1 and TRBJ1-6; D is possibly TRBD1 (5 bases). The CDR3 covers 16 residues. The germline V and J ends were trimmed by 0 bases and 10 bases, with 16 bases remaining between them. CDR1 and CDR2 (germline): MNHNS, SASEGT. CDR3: CASSEAAGTEASPLHF. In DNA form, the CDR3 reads TGTGCCAGCAGTGAAGCCGCAGGGACTGAGGCATCACCCCTCCACTTT.

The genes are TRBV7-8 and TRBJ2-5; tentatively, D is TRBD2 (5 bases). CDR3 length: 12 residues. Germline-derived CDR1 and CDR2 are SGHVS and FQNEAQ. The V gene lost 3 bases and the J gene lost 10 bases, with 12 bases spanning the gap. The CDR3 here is CASSFPGWGQYF. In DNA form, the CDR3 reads TGTGCCAGCAGCTTCCCGGGGTGGGGCCAGTACTTC.

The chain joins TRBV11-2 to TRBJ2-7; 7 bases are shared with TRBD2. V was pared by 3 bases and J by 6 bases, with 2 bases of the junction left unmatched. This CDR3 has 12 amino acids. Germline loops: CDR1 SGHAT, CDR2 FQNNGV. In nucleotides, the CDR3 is TGTGCCAGCAGCTTGGGGGGGATCGAGCAGTACTTC. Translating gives CASSLGGIEQYF.

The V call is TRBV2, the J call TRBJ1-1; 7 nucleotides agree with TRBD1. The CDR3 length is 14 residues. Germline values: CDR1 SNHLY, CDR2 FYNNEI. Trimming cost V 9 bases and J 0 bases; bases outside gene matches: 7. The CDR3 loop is CARIRGDMNTEAFF. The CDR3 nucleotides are TGTGCCAGAATCAGGGGGGACATGAACACTGAAGCTTTCTTT.

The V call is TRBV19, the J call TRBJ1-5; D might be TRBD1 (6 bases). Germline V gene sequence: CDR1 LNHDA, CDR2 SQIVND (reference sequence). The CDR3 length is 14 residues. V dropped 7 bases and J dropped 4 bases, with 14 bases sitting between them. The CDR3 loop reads CASTGAIRNQPQHF. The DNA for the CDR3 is TGTGCCAGTACAGGGGCTATACGGAATCAGCCCCAGCATTTT.